What follows are 20 T cell receptor beta chains derived from one specimen sequenced in a study of blood T cell repertoires in COVID-19. Here immunoSEQ multiplex PCR was the method, and the copy in TCRdb shows in-frame clones only, minus some. This sample yields more than 85,000 clones, of which around 84% are seen a single time; approximately 15% belongs to the top ten. The sequenced sample consisted of peripheral blood. These receptors were taken from a woman of 80 years or more with acute or convalescent COVID-19.

The chain couples TRBV4-1 to TRBJ2-1, with 14 bases aligning to TRBD2. There are 18 residues in the CDR3. CDR1 MGHRA and CDR2 YSYEKL come from the germline V gene. V lost 1 base and J lost 8; bases outside the gene matches: 10. The CDR3 protein is CASSQVDLGLAGEHEQFF. The CDR3 DNA follows: TGCGCCAGCAGCCAAGTTGACCTGGGACTAGCGGGAGAGCATGAGCAGTTCTTC.

V usage is TRBV14 and J usage is TRBJ2-5; D may be TRBD1 (6 bases). From germline, CDR1 is SGHDN and CDR2 FVKESK. This CDR3 spans 17 amino acids. V was shortened by 1 base and J by 2 bases, with 17 bases between the two germline ends. The CDR3 sequence is CASSQGGGRIKQETQYF. The CDR3 DNA reads as TGTGCCAGCAGCCAAGGAGGGGGACGAATTAAGCAAGAGACCCAGTACTTC.

This chain connects TRBV12-3 or TRBV12-4 to TRBJ2-2, with D unresolved. The CDR3 has 13 residues. V was pared by 5 bases and J by 5 bases, with 9 bases between. CDR3 loop: CASSPVLTGELFF. The CDR3 coding sequence is TGTGCCAGCAGTCCCGTCCTGACCGGGGAGCTGTTTTTT.

This clone was seen a single time. J is TRBJ1-2 and V is TRBV6-5; D might be TRBD1 (6 bases). The V end lost 6 bases, the J end lost 3 bases, and 11 bases lay between the germline ends. CDR3 length: 13 residues. Germline CDR1 and CDR2: MNHEY and SVGAGI. The CDR3 DNA sequence: TGTGCCAGCAGGAAGACAGGATACTATGGCTACACCTTC. Its translation: CASRKTGYYGYTF.

J is TRBJ2-7 and V is TRBV19; a weak D match, TRBD1 (6 bases). Germline loops: CDR1 LNHDA, CDR2 SQIVND (reference sequence). CDR3 size: 14 residues. V lost 5 bases to trimming and J lost 2 bases, with 13 bases between them. The CDR3 reads CASSSWGTTYEQYF. The CDR3 coding sequence is TGTGCCAGTAGTTCTTGGGGGACAACCTACGAGCAGTACTTC.

The genes are TRBV7-9 and TRBJ1-1; D remains ambiguous. Germline V CDR1 and CDR2: SEHNR, FQNEAQ (reference sequence). The CDR3 has 13 residues. The V gene lost 2 bases and the J gene lost 6 bases, with 10 bases spanning the gap. The CDR3 DNA is TGTGCCAGCAGCTTACAAGGGAGGGCTGAAGCTTTCTTT. Translating gives CASSLQGRAEAFF.

V and J are TRBV5-1 and TRBJ2-1; TRBD2 agrees at 12 bases. The CDR3 consists of 16 residues. After removal of 5 bases from V and 3 bases from J, the junction contained 6 bases not matched to a gene. Germline CDR1 reads SGHRS; CDR2 reads YFSETQ. CDR3 nucleotide sequence: TGCGCCAGCAGAGCGGGACTAGCGGGTAACTACAATGAGCAGTTCTTC. It is translated as CASRAGLAGNYNEQFF.

The chain joins TRBV4-3 to TRBJ1-6; D is undetermined. The germline gives CDR1 LGHNA, CDR2 YSLEER. The CDR3 length is 16 residues. Trimming took off 0 bases at V and 9 bases at J, with 15 bases between the two ends. CDR3 sequence reads: CASSQEWGAALSPLHF. The CDR3 DNA reads TGCGCCAGCAGCCAAGAATGGGGAGCAGCTCTTTCACCCCTCCACTTT.

This clone appeared a single time. This rearrangement joins TRBV10-1 to TRBJ1-1; D is unclear. The CDR3 runs 13 residues. V was trimmed by 3 bases and J by 1 base, leaving 6 bases between them. The germline V gene has CDR1 WNHNN and CDR2 SYGVQD (reference sequence). CDR3: CASSEQPNTEAFF. The CDR3 nucleotides are TGCGCCAGCAGTGAACAGCCGAACACTGAAGCTTTCTTT.

The CDR3, as DNA: TGCGCCAGCAGTCTCGACTGGGGCGGGGATCAGCCCCAGCATTTT. Translating gives CASSLDWGGDQPQHF. V usage is TRBV4-3 and J usage is TRBJ1-5; D possibly corresponds to TRBD1 (5 bases). The CDR3 is 15 residues long. The V end was cut by 6 bases, the J end by 5 bases, with 17 bases between. Germline CDR1 is LGHNA and CDR2 is YSLEER.

This chain links TRBV19 with TRBJ1-1; 9 bases fit TRBD1. CDR1 is LNHDA and CDR2 is SQIVND in the germline V gene (reference sequence). The V segment lost 5 bases and the J segment 8 bases; nucleotides outside the gene matches: 6. CDR3 length equals 13 residues. CDR3 amino acids: CASSLWTGAEAFF. CDR3 in DNA: TGTGCCAGTAGTCTCTGGACAGGGGCCGAAGCTTTCTTT.

The chain carries TRBV7-2 and TRBJ2-2; tentative D call: TRBD1 (5 bases). The CDR3 covers 13 residues. V was trimmed by 4 bases and J by 6 bases, leaving 9 bases between them. Germline loops: CDR1 SGHTA, CDR2 FQGNSA. The CDR3 region has the DNA TGTGCCAGCAGCTCAGGGTTCGCCGGGGAGCTGTTTTTT. Translation: CASSSGFAGELFF.

In this sample, this clone turned up once. The rearrangement joins TRBV15 to TRBJ1-5; no clear D. The CDR3 covers 15 residues. Germline CDR1 reads LNHNV; CDR2 reads YYDKDF (reference sequence). V was trimmed by 3 bases and J by 7 bases, leaving 16 bases between them. CDR3 loop: CATSSELRGGQPQHF. The CDR3 bases are TGTGCCACCAGCAGCGAACTCCGGGGTGGCCAGCCCCAGCATTTT.

The CDR3 loop is CASSQRQGGDTQYF. CDR3 DNA: TGTGCCAGCAGCCAACGACAGGGCGGGGATACGCAGTATTTT. This chain joins TRBV7-2 and TRBJ2-3; 7 nucleotides line up with TRBD1. The CDR3 totals 14 residues. CDR1 is SGHTA, CDR2 FQGNSA, per germline. The J segment lost 6 bases and the V segment lost 5 bases, leaving 8 bases of the junction unmatched.

Of note for this clone: One end of the junction varies from germline; a read error may be responsible. The V and J genes are TRBV7-9 and TRBJ1-5; no definite D call. This CDR3 is 13 amino acids long. Germline V gene lookup returns CDR1 SEHNR and CDR2 FQNEAQ (reference sequence). The CDR3 nucleotides read TGTGCCAGCAGCGTAGCGTATAATCAGCCCCAGCATTTT. It encodes CASSVAYNQPQHF. The full variable domain, with the rest looked up from reference TRBV7-9 and TRBJ1-5, is DTGVSQNPRHKITKRGQNVTFRCDPISEHNRLYWYRQTLGQGPEFLTYFQNEAQLEKSRLLSDRFSAERPKGSFSTLEIQRTEQGDSAMYLCASSVAYNQPQHFGDGTRLSIL.

This chain uses TRBV6-2 or TRBV6-3 with TRBJ2-7; 8 bases align to TRBD1. Germline V gene data show CDR1 as MNHEY and CDR2 as SVGEGT. CDR3 size: 14 residues. Germline trimming cut 4 bases from V and 3 bases from J; bases unmatched to any gene: 5. The CDR3, as DNA: TGTGCCAGCAGTTCCCCGGACAGGGTCTACGAGCAGTACGTC. Translating it yields CASSSPDRVYEQYV.

This clone occurred a few times. J is TRBJ2-1 and V is TRBV5-1, with D possibly being TRBD2 (5 bases). The length of the CDR3 is 14 residues. Germline CDR1 reads SGHRS; CDR2 reads YFSETQ. The V and J ends lost 0 bases and 8 bases respectively, with 12 bases between them. The CDR3 loop reads CASSLDFAGDEQFF. For the CDR3, the DNA is TGCGCCAGCAGCTTGGATTTCGCGGGCGATGAGCAGTTCTTC.

A few counts support this clone. The rearrangement joins TRBV15 to TRBJ2-7; D remains unclear. Looked up from germline, CDR1 is LNHNV and CDR2 is YYDKDF (reference sequence). This CDR3 comprises 13 residues. Trimming took off 8 bases at V and 3 bases at J, with 14 bases between the two ends. The CDR3, as DNA: TGTGCCACCGCTAAAGGTTCGGGCTACGAGCAGTACGTC. Translating it yields CATAKGSGYEQYV.

The V gene is TRBV7-6, the J gene TRBJ2-5; 11 nucleotides line up with TRBD2. Germline loops: CDR1 SGHVS, CDR2 FNYEAQ. This CDR3 contains 18 residues. V lost 2 bases and J lost 1; bases outside the gene matches: 9. The chain's CDR3 is CASSLNSRLAGSQETQYF. In nucleotides, the CDR3 is TGTGCCAGCAGCTTAAACTCAAGACTAGCGGGGTCCCAAGAGACCCAGTACTTC.

This chain uses TRBV5-1 with TRBJ2-3; 10 bases match TRBD1. The junction had 4 bases not matched to a gene; V was cut back by 4 bases and J by 5 bases. In germline, CDR1 is SGHRS, CDR2 YFSETQ. The CDR3 length is 14 residues. Here the CDR3 DNA reads TGCGCCAGCAGCCTTGGACAGGGGGTAGATACGCAGTATTTT. This codes for CASSLGQGVDTQYF.